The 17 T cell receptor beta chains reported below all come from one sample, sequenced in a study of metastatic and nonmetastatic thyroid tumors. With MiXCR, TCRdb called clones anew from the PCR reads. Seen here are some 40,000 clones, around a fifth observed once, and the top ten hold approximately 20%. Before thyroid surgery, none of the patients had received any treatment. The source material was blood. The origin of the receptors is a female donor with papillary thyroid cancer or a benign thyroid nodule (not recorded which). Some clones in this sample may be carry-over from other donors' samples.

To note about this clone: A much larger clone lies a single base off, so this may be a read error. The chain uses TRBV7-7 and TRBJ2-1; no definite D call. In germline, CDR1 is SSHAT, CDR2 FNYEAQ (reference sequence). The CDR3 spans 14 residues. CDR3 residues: CASSLDTVSNEQFF. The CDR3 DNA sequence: TGTGCTAGCAGCTTAGATACCGTTAGCAATGAGCAGTTCTTC. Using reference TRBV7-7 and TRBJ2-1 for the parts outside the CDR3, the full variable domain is GAGVSQSPRYKVTKRGQDVTLRCDPISSHATLYWYQQALGQGPEFLTYFNYEAQPDKSGLPSDRFSAERPEGSISTLTIQRTEQRDSAMYRCASSLDTVSNEQFFGPGTRLTVL.

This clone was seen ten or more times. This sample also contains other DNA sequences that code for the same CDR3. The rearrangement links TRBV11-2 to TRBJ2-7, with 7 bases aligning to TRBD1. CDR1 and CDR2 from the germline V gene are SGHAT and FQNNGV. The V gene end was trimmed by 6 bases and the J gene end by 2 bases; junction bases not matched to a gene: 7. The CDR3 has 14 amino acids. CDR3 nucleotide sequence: TGTGCCAGCAGTCCGACGGGACAGACCTACGAGCAGTACTTC. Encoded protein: CASSPTGQTYEQYF.

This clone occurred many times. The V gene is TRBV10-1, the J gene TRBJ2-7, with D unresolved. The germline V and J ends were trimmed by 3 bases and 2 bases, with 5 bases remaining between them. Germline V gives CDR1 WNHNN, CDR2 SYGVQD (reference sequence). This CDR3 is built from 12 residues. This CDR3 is CASSDRPYEQYF. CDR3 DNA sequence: TGCGCCAGCAGTGACCGGCCCTACGAGCAGTACTTC.

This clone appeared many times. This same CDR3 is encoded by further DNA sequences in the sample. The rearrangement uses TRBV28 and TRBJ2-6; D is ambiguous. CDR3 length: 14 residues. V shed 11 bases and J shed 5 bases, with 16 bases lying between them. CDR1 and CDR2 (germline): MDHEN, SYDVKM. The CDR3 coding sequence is TGTGCCGGCTACCGGGCACGGAGGGCCAACGTCCTGACTTTC. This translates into CAGYRARRANVLTF.

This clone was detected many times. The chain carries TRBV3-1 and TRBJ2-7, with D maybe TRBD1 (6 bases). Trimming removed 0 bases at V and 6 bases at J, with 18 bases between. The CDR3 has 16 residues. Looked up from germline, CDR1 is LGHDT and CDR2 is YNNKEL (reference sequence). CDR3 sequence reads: CASSQDLRTAGVEQYF. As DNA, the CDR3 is TGTGCCAGCAGCCAAGATCTAAGGACAGCAGGGGTCGAGCAGTACTTC.

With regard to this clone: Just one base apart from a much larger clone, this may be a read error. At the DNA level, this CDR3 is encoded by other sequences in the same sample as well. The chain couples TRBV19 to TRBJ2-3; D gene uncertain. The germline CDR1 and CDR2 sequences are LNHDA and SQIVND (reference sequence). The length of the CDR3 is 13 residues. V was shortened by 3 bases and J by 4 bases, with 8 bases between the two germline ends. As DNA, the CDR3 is TGTGCCAGTAGTATTGGTCTCTCAGATACGCAGTATTTT. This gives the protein CASSIGLSDTQYF.

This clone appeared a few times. In nucleotides, the CDR3 is TGTGCCAGCGCTCCGTGCCCTTCTTACGAGCAGTACTTC. Residues: CASAPCPSYEQYF. The chain employs TRBV27 and TRBJ2-7; D gene uncertain. Trimming removed 8 bases at V and 4 bases at J, with 15 bases between. Looked up from germline, CDR1 is MNHEY and CDR2 is SMNVEV (reference sequence). The CDR3 totals 13 residues.

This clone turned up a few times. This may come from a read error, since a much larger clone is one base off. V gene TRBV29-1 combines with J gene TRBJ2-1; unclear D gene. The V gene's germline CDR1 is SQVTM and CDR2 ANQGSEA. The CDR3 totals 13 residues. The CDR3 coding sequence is TGCATCGTTGAGAGTACAATTCACAATGAGCAGTTCTTC. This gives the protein CIVESTIHNEQFF.

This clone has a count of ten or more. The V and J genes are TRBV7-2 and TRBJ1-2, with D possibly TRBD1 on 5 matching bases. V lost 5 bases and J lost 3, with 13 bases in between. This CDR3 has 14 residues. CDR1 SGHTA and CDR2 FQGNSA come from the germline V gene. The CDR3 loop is CASSTSRGDYGYTF. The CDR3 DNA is TGTGCCAGCAGCACTTCGAGGGGCGACTATGGCTACACCTTC.

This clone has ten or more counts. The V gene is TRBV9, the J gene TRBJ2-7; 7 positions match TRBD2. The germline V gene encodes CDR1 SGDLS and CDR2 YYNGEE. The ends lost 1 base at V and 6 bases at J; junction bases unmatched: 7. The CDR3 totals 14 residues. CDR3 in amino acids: CASSVKAGIGEQYF. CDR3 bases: TGTGCCAGCAGCGTAAAAGCGGGAATAGGCGAGCAGTACTTC.

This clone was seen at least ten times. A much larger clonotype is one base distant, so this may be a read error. The CDR3 here is CASSETRAGVTYF. CDR3 DNA sequence: TGTGCCAGCAGTGAGACCCGCGCGGGAGTGACGTACTTC. The chain is built from TRBV6-1 and TRBJ2-7, with 7 bases identical to TRBD2. Germline V gene sequence: CDR1 MNHNS, CDR2 SASEGT. After removal of 3 bases from V and 12 bases from J, the junction contained 11 bases not matched to a gene. This CDR3 is built from 13 residues.

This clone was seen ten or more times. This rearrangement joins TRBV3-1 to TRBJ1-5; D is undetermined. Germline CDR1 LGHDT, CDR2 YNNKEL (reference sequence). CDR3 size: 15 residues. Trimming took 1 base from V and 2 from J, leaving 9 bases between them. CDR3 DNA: TGTGCCAGCAGCCAAGGGGATTTGGGCAATCAGCCCCAGCATTTT. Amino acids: CASSQGDLGNQPQHF.

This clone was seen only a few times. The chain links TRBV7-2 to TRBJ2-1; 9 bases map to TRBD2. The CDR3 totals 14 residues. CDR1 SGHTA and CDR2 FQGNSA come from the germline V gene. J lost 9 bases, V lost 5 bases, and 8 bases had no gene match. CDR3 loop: CASSPGLASPEQFF. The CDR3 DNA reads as TGTGCCAGCAGCCCGGGACTAGCAAGTCCTGAGCAGTTCTTC.

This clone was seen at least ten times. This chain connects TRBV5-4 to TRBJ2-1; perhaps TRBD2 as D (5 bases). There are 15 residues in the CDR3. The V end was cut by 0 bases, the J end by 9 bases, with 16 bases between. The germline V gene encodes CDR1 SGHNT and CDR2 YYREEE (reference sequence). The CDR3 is CASSLGGRPGREQFF. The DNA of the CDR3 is TGTGCCAGCAGCTTGGGCGGGCGACCGGGCCGTGAGCAGTTCTTC.

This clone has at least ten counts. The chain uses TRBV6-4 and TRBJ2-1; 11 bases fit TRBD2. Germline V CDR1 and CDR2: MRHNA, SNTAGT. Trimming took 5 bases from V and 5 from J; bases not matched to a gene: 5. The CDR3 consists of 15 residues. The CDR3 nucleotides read TGTGCCAGCAGTAAAGGACTAGCGGGCGACAATGAGCAGTTCTTC. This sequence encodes CASSKGLAGDNEQFF.

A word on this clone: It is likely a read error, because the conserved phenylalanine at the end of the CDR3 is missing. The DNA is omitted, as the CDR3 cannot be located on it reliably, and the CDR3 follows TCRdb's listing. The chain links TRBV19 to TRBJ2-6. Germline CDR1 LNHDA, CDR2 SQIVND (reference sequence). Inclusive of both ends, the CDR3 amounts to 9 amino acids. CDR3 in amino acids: CASSISVTS.

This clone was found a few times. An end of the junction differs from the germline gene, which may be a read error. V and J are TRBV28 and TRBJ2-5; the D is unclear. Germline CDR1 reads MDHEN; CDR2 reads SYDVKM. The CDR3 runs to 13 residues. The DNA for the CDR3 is TGTGCCAGCACATCTAGTGGTCGAATGGCCCAGTGCTTC. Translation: CASTSSGRMAQCF.